This entry lists 4 T cell receptor beta chains sequenced from one sample in a study of cytomegalovirus exposure and HLA in healthy donors. The PCR contained 60 Vbeta and 13 Jbeta primers. The data were produced by immunoSEQ multiplex PCR, yet TCRdb's version contains in-frame clones alone and is incomplete. The data show over 60,000 clones, about 75% seen once. Sample: PBMCs. The receptors shown here come from an older man in good health and CMV-seronegative.

J is TRBJ1-5 and V is TRBV28; D uncertain. CDR1 MDHEN and CDR2 SYDVKM come from the germline V gene. The length of the CDR3 is 15 residues. V was shortened by 4 bases and J by 2 bases, with 12 bases between the two germline ends. The CDR3 nucleotides are TGTGCCAGCAGTTACCTCGGGAACCGCAATCAGCCCCAGCATTTT. Its translation is CASSYLGNRNQPQHF. Variable domain in full (rest from reference TRBV28 and TRBJ1-5): DVKVTQSSRYLVKRTGEKVFLECVQDMDHENMFWYRQDPGLGLRLIYFSYDVKMKEKGDIPEGYSVSREKKERFSLILESASTNQTSMYLCASSYLGNRNQPQHFGDGTRLSIL.

This sequence joins TRBV7-9 and TRBJ2-2; 9 nucleotides agree with TRBD1. The CDR3 sequence is 15 residues long. The V gene's germline CDR1 is SEHNR and CDR2 FQNEAQ (reference sequence). After removal of 8 bases from V and 7 bases from J, the junction contained 11 bases not matched to a gene. The CDR3: CASAGWDRAGGELFF. The CDR3 nucleotides read TGTGCCAGCGCCGGTTGGGACAGGGCAGGCGGGGAGCTGTTTTTT.

The chain carries TRBV7-2 and TRBJ2-5; D not certain. The V and J ends lost 3 bases and 5 bases respectively, with 4 bases between them. The CDR3 sequence is 11 residues long. Per the germline V gene, CDR1 is SGHTA and CDR2 is FQGNSA. For the CDR3, the DNA is TGTGCCAGCAGCTTCGCGGAGACCCAGTACTTC. Residues: CASSFAETQYF. Full variable domain (missing parts from reference TRBV7-2 and TRBJ2-5): GAGVSQSPSNKVTEKGKDVELRCDPISGHTALYWYRQSLGQGLEFLIYFQGNSAPDKSGLPSDRFSAERTGGSVSTLTIQRTQQEDSAVYLCASSFAETQYFGPGTRLLVL.

This clone appeared a single time. CDR3 residues: CASSQNPGANYGYTF. The CDR3 bases are TGCGCCAGCAGCCAAAATCCAGGGGCCAACTATGGCTACACCTTC. J is TRBJ1-2 and V is TRBV4-3; D possibly corresponds to TRBD1 (6 bases). Germline V gene sequence: CDR1 LGHNA, CDR2 YSLEER. Trimming left V 2 bases short and J 2 bases short, with 12 bases between. This CDR3 has 15 amino acids.